This T cell receptor beta chain was documented in a study of blood T cell repertoires in COVID-19. The wider study: The origin of the acute and convalescent COVID-19 samples was the United States, Italy and Spain. T cells, B-cell-depleted T cells, or PBMCs supplied cDNA or gDNA.

Between the trimmed V and J ends, which lost 0 bases and 3 bases, there was a span of 14 bases. The CDR3 has 16 residues. Germline V gene data show CDR1 as LGHNA and CDR2 as YNFKEQ. Original data processing: Estimates of nucleated cell counts were drawn from the amplification of reference gene primers. The method was immunoSEQ multiplex PCR; TCRdb's version includes in-frame clones alone and lacks a portion of them. That table furnishes V, J and clone size, whereas the DNA furnished D and trimming. The sample lists tens of thousands of clones; 75% to 80% were seen once. The chain joins TRBV4-2 to TRBJ1-2, with D perhaps TRBD1 (5 bases). The sample comprised peripheral blood. The receptor comes from a woman in her fifties or sixties with acute or convalescent COVID-19. The CDR3 protein is CASSQEFQTEDYGYTF. CDR3 DNA sequence: TGTGCCAGCAGCCAAGAATTTCAGACAGAAGACTATGGCTACACCTTC.